This TCR beta chain was observed in a study of T cells in Graves' hyperthyroidism and ophthalmopathy. Study findings and constraints: In blood, most of the thyroid clonotypes expanded above 0.001 were also present. The model anticipated ophthalmopathy a median approximately 6.7 months pre-onset.

This clonotype was seen more than once but under ten times. Its antigen remains unidentified. This CDR3 is 14 amino acids long. V was clipped by 5 bases and J by 5 bases, with 15 bases between them. The germline V gene has CDR1 SEHNR and CDR2 FQNEAQ (reference sequence). Over 18 months, lack of ophthalmopathy progression marked Graves' hyperthyroidism as stable. RNA transcripts served as the template for amplifying TCR beta CDR3 regions. Primed by the HTBI set, a first-round RT-PCR was run on the TCR CDR3. TCRdb re-analysed the multiplex PCR reads in MiXCR, keeping a single row per CDR3 protein. The profile shows hundreds of thousands of distinct CDR3 sequences, approximately 44% of them singletons.

Specimen: peripheral blood or thyroid tissue (not recorded which). This sequence was found in a woman aged 18-29 years with Graves' hyperthyroidism. The chain uses TRBV7-9 and TRBJ2-5, with D perhaps matching TRBD1 (5 bases). Written as DNA, the CDR3 is TGTGCCAGCAGCCGAGACAGAAGGCCTGAGACCCAGTACTTC. As protein: CASSRDRRPETQYF.